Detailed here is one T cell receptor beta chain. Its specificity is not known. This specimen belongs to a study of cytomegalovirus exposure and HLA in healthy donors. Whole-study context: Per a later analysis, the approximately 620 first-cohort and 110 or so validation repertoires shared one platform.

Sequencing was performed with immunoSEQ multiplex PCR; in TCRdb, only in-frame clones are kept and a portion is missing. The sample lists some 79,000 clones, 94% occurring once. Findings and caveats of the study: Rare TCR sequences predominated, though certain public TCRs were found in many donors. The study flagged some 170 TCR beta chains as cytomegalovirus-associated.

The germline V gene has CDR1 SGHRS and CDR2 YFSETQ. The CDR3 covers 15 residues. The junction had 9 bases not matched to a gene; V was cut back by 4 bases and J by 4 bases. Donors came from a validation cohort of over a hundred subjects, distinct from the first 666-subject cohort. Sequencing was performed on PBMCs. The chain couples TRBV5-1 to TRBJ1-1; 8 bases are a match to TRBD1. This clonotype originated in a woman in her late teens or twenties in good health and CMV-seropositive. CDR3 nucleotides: TGCGCCAGCAGCACGACAGGGGCACAGGGCACTGAAGCTTTCTTT. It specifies CASSTTGAQGTEAFF.